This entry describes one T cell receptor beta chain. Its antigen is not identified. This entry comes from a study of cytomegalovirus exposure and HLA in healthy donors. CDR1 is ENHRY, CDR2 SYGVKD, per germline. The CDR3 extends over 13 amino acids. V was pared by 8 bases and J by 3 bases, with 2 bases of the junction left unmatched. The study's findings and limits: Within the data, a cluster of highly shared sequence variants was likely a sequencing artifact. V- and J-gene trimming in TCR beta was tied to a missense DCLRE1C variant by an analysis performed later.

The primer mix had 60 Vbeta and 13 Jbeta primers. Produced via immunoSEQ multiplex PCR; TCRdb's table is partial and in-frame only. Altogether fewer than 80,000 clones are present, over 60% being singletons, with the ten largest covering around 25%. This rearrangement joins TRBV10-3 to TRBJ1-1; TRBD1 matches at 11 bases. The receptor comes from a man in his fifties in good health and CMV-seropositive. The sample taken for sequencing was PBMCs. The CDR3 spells CAIAGQGDTEAFF. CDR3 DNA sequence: TGTGCCATCGCGGGACAGGGGGACACTGAAGCTTTCTTT.